Listed below are T cell receptor beta chains from one sample, sequenced in a study of T cells of healthy individuals. TCRdb passed the 5' RACE reads through MiXCR, listing each CDR3 protein once. In the table there are roughly 87,000 distinct CDR3 sequences, roughly 15% of which are singletons. The receptor set was obtained from a human donor in good health. Both conserved end residues are part of each CDR3. Fields, in order: V gene, D gene, J gene, clone size, CDR3 DNA, CDR3 protein. A D gene is named only where the DNA matches it firmly. Clone size appears in some rows only: once, few, many, or a class for an expanded clone.

V: TRBV12-3/TRBV12-4
D: -
J: TRBJ2-2
size: many
DNA: TGTGCCAGCAGTCGTTCGGGAGACACCGGGGAGCTGTTTTTT
CDR3: CASSRSGDTGELFF

V: TRBV28
D: -
J: TRBJ2-2
size: many
DNA: TGTGCCAGCAGTTCCCTGAGGGGGGAGAACACCGGGGAGCTGTTTTTT
CDR3: CASSSLRGENTGELFF

V: TRBV14
D: TRBD2
J: TRBJ2-1
size: -
DNA: TGTGCCAGCAGCTCCACTGGGGACAGGAGTCGTCTAGCGGGAGGGCCAGGGAATGAGCAGTTCTTC
CDR3: CASSSTGDRSRLAGGPGNEQFF

V: TRBV20-1
D: -
J: TRBJ2-1
size: many
DNA: TGCAGTGCTCACTCGTCACGATCCTACAATGAGCAGTTCTTC
CDR3: CSAHSSRSYNEQFF

V: TRBV5-1
D: -
J: TRBJ1-1
size: few
DNA: TGCGCCAGCAGCTTGGGGAGGGGAGGGCTCACTGAAGCTTTCTTT
CDR3: CASSLGRGGLTEAFF

V: TRBV15
D: -
J: TRBJ1-5
size: -
DNA: TGTGCCACCAGGCTCACCCGGGCCTCCAATCAGCCCCAGCATTTT
CDR3: CATRLTRASNQPQHF

V: TRBV7-2
D: -
J: TRBJ2-7
size: few
DNA: -
CDR3: CASSLTFGVYEQYF

V: TRBV18
D: TRBD1
J: TRBJ2-1
size: -
DNA: TGTGCCAGCTCAGCCGACAGGGAGTCCTACAATGAGCAGTTCTTC
CDR3: CASSADRESYNEQFF

V: TRBV9
D: TRBD2
J: TRBJ2-7
size: -
DNA: TGTGCCAGCAGCGCCCGGACTAGCGGGAGAAATCCTTTC
CDR3: CASSARTSGRNPF

V: TRBV10-3
D: TRBD2
J: TRBJ2-1
size: -
DNA: TGTGCCATCAGCAGTGGAGGAGCGGGAGGTTCCTACAATGAGCAGTTCTTC
CDR3: CAISSGGAGGSYNEQFF

V: TRBV7-2
D: TRBD2
J: TRBJ2-7
size: few
DNA: TGTGCCAGCAGCGGACTAGCTTACGAGCAGTACTTC
CDR3: CASSGLAYEQYF

V: TRBV6-5
D: -
J: TRBJ1-6
size: few
DNA: TGTGCCAGCAGTTTCGTGTCTTCCAATTCACCCCTCCACTTT
CDR3: CASSFVSSNSPLHF

V: TRBV20-1
D: TRBD1
J: TRBJ2-5
size: few
DNA: TGCAGTGCTACCAGGGGGTCCCCAGAGACCCAGTACTTC
CDR3: CSATRGSPETQYF

V: TRBV3-1
D: -
J: TRBJ1-2
size: -
DNA: TGTGCCAGCAGCTACAGGATGGCTGGTTATGGCTACACCTTC
CDR3: CASSYRMAGYGYTF

V: TRBV20-1
D: -
J: TRBJ1-1
size: -
DNA: TGCAGTGCAACATACCCCGGGATCACTGAAGCTTTCTTT
CDR3: CSATYPGITEAFF

V: TRBV7-7
D: -
J: TRBJ1-6
size: many
DNA: TGTGCCAGCAGCTTAGCGCCTTATAATTCACCCCTCCACTTT
CDR3: CASSLAPYNSPLHF

V: TRBV7-3
D: TRBD2
J: TRBJ2-1
size: -
DNA: TGTGCCAGCGGACTGACTAGCGGGGGCAATGAGCAGTTCTTC
CDR3: CASGLTSGGNEQFF

V: TRBV29-1
D: -
J: TRBJ2-6
size: few
DNA: TGCAGCGTTGAAAGGGCTGGGGCCAACGTCCTGACTTTC
CDR3: CSVERAGANVLTF

V: TRBV29-1
D: -
J: TRBJ1-1
size: few
DNA: TGCAGCGTTGTCAGGGCTCTGGGAGCTTTCTTT
CDR3: CSVVRALGAFF

V: TRBV6-6
D: TRBD2
J: TRBJ2-7
size: -
DNA: TGTGCCAGCAGTACGATCGGGGGGGACCACGAGCAGTACTTC
CDR3: CASSTIGGDHEQYF

V: TRBV3-1
D: -
J: TRBJ2-1
size: many
DNA: TGTGCCAGCAGCCAAGATTGGGCCCGGGGTGAGCAGTTCTTC
CDR3: CASSQDWARGEQFF

V: TRBV29-1
D: -
J: TRBJ1-1
size: -
DNA: TGCAGCGTCCAGGTCCGGACTGAAGCTTTCTTT
CDR3: CSVQVRTEAFF

V: TRBV6-5
D: TRBD1
J: TRBJ1-2
size: few
DNA: TGTGCCAGCAGTTTTACCGGACAGGACTATTATGGCTACACCTTC
CDR3: CASSFTGQDYYGYTF

V: TRBV5-1
D: TRBD1
J: TRBJ1-1
size: -
DNA: TGCGCCAGCAGCCGAGACGGACAGGGGCTTGAAGCTTTCTTT
CDR3: CASSRDGQGLEAFF

V: TRBV20-1
D: -
J: TRBJ2-7
size: -
DNA: TGCAGTGCTTCTAGCGCCTCGAGCTCCTACGAGCAGTACTTC
CDR3: CSASSASSSYEQYF

V: TRBV20-1
D: TRBD2
J: TRBJ2-7
size: many
DNA: TGCAGTGCTAGTCTAGCGGGCTACGAGCAGTACTTC
CDR3: CSASLAGYEQYF

V: TRBV27
D: -
J: TRBJ1-1
size: many
DNA: TGTGCCAGCAGTTCGACTAGGAACACTGAAGCTTTCTTT
CDR3: CASSSTRNTEAFF

V: TRBV7-2
D: -
J: TRBJ2-7
size: many
DNA: TGTGCCAGCAGCTTCAAGGGTGGGGGGGAGCAGTACTTC
CDR3: CASSFKGGGEQYF

V: TRBV20-1
D: TRBD2
J: TRBJ2-5
size: few
DNA: TGCAGTGCTAGCCCCGGGACTAGCGGGACCTTAGGTGAACAAGAGACCCAGTACTTC
CDR3: CSASPGTSGTLGEQETQYF

V: TRBV13
D: -
J: TRBJ2-4
size: -
DNA: TGTGCCAGCAGCTTAGGGAAAAACATTCAGTACTTC
CDR3: CASSLGKNIQYF

V: TRBV15
D: TRBD2
J: TRBJ2-3
size: many
DNA: TGTGCCACCGGGGAGGGCGGCACAGATACGCAGTATTTT
CDR3: CATGEGGTDTQYF

V: TRBV7-8
D: -
J: TRBJ1-1
size: few
DNA: TGTGCCAGCAGATCTGGGACTTTCACTGAAGCTTTCTTT
CDR3: CASRSGTFTEAFF

V: TRBV9
D: -
J: TRBJ2-2
size: many
DNA: TGTGCCAGCAGCGTAGATCCTAGCGTGAACACCGGGGAGCTGTTTTTT
CDR3: CASSVDPSVNTGELFF

V: TRBV20-1
D: -
J: TRBJ1-3
size: -
DNA: TGCAGTGCTAGACAGGGAGCTGGAAACACCATATATTTT
CDR3: CSARQGAGNTIYF

V: TRBV28
D: TRBD2
J: TRBJ2-2
size: once
DNA: TGTGCCAGCAGTTTATGGACTAGCGGGAACACCGGGGAGCTGTTTTTT
CDR3: CASSLWTSGNTGELFF

V: TRBV7-3
D: -
J: TRBJ1-2
size: few
DNA: TGTGCCAGCAGCCTCACCGCAGGCATTGTCTCCTATGGCTACACCTTC
CDR3: CASSLTAGIVSYGYTF

V: TRBV9
D: -
J: TRBJ1-6
size: many
DNA: TGTGCCAGCATCTCAACCGCTGGGACACCAAATTCACCCCTCCACTTT
CDR3: CASISTAGTPNSPLHF

V: TRBV28
D: TRBD1
J: TRBJ1-2
size: -
DNA: TGTGCCAGCAGTTTATACCGGACAGGCTTCTATGGCTACACCTTC
CDR3: CASSLYRTGFYGYTF

V: TRBV9
D: TRBD1
J: TRBJ2-1
size: few
DNA: TGTGCCAGCAGCGCGGGACAGGGCTCCTACAATGAGCAGTTCTTC
CDR3: CASSAGQGSYNEQFF

V: TRBV4-3
D: -
J: TRBJ2-1
size: few
DNA: TGCGCCAGCAGCCTCTCTATGGCCTCGGATGAGCAGTTCTTC
CDR3: CASSLSMASDEQFF

V: TRBV24-1
D: -
J: TRBJ2-2
size: few
DNA: TGTGCCACCAGTGACACCGGACAGCCTTACACCGGGGAGCTGTTTTTT
CDR3: CATSDTGQPYTGELFF

V: TRBV6-2/TRBV6-3
D: -
J: TRBJ1-2
size: -
DNA: TGTGCCACCAGAGACTTTCCGGGACGGAATTATGGCTACACCTTC
CDR3: CATRDFPGRNYGYTF

V: TRBV28
D: -
J: TRBJ2-1
size: many
DNA: TGTGCCAGCAGTGCCGGCCGTATGAATGAGCAGTTCTTC
CDR3: CASSAGRMNEQFF

V: TRBV28
D: -
J: TRBJ2-1
size: few
DNA: TGTGCCAGCAGTTTATCGCTAGCCAGCAATGAGCAGTTCTTC
CDR3: CASSLSLASNEQFF

V: TRBV28
D: -
J: TRBJ1-1
size: -
DNA: TGTGCCAGCAGTTTGAGGCCCCTGGCTGAAGCTTTCTTT
CDR3: CASSLRPLAEAFF

V: TRBV6-4
D: TRBD2
J: TRBJ2-1
size: many
DNA: TGTGCCAGCAGTGACTCTACTAGCGGGAGTCAGAGTCGGTTCTTC
CDR3: CASSDSTSGSQSRFF

V: TRBV7-8
D: TRBD1
J: TRBJ2-5
size: -
DNA: TGTGCCAGCAGCCTGACAGGGAACCAAGAGACCCAGTACTTC
CDR3: CASSLTGNQETQYF

V: TRBV6-5
D: -
J: TRBJ1-3
size: -
DNA: TGTGCCAGCAGCAGGGACACTGGAAACACCATATATTTT
CDR3: CASSRDTGNTIYF